This T cell receptor (beta chain) was found in a study of cytomegalovirus exposure and HLA in healthy donors. Study results and caveats: Sequencing likely generated an artifact that appeared as a cluster of highly shared sequence variants. Later, TCR association rates were found to vary by HLA locus, highest for DRB1 and lowest for HLA-C.

Turning to this clone: Its cognate antigen is unknown.

Germline trimming cut 5 bases from V and 6 bases from J; bases unmatched to any gene: 3. The germline gives CDR1 SGHVS, CDR2 FQNEAQ. The CDR3 contains 15 residues. Donors counted as nominally healthy when sampled, yet unrecorded immune exposures were likely. The PCR used 60 Vbeta and 13 Jbeta primers. The method was immunoSEQ multiplex PCR; TCRdb's version includes in-frame clones alone and lacks a portion of them. The data show fewer than 200,000 clones, with more than 60% seen just once and 2% to 3% held by the top ten. The specimen sequenced was PBMCs. This sequence joins TRBV7-8 and TRBJ2-3; 15 bases align to TRBD2. This TCR was sampled from a human donor in good health. The CDR3 bases are TGTGCCAGCAGCCGGACTAGCGGGGGGGCGGATACGCAGTATTTT. Translated, it gives CASSRTSGGADTQYF.